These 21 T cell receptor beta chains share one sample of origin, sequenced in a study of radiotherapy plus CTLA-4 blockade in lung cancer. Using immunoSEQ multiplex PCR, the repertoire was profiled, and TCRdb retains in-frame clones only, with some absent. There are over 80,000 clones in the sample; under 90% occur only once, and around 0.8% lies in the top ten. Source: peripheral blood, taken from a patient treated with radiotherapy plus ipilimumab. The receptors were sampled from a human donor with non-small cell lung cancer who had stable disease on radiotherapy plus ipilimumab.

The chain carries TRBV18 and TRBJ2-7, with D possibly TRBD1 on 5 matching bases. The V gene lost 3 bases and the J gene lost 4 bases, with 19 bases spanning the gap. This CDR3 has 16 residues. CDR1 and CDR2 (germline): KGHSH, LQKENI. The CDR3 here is CASSPKRGGASYEQYF. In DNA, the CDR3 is TGTGCCAGCTCACCGAAAAGGGGCGGCGCGTCGTACGAGCAGTACTTC.

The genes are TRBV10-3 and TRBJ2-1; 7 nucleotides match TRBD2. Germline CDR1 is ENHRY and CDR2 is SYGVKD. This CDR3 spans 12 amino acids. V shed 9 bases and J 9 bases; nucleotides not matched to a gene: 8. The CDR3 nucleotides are TGTGCCATTGGACTAGTTGAGGCTGAGCAGTTCTTC. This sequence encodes CAIGLVEAEQFF.

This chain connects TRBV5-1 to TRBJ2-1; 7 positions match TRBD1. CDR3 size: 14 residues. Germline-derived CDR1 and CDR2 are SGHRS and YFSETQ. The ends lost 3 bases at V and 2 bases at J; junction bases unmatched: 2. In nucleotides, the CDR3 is TGCGCCAGCAGCTCGGGACAGACCTACAATGAGCAGTTCTTC. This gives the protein CASSSGQTYNEQFF.

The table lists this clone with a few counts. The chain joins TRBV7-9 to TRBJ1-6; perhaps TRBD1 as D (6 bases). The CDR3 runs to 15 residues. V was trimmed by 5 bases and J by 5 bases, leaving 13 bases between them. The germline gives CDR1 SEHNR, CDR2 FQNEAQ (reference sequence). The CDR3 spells CASSTWTADNSPLHF. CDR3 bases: TGTGCCAGCAGCACTTGGACAGCTGATAATTCACCCCTCCACTTT. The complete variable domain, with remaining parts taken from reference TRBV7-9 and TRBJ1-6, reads DTGVSQNPRHKITKRGQNVTFRCDPISEHNRLYWYRQTLGQGPEFLTYFQNEAQLEKSRLLSDRFSAERPKGSFSTLEIQRTEQGDSAMYLCASSTWTADNSPLHFGNGTRLTVT.

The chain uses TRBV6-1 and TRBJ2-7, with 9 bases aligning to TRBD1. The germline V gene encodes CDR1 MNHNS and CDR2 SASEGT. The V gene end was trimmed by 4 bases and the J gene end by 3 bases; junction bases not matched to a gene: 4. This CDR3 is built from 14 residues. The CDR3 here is CASSGGTGNYEQYF. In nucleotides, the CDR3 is TGTGCCAGCAGTGGGGGGACAGGGAACTACGAGCAGTACTTC.

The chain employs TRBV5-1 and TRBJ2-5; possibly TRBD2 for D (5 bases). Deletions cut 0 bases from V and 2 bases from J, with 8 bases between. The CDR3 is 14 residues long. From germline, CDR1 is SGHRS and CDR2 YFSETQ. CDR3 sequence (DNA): TGCGCCAGCAGCTTGGGAGGGTGGCAAGAGACCCAGTACTTC. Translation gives CASSLGGWQETQYF.

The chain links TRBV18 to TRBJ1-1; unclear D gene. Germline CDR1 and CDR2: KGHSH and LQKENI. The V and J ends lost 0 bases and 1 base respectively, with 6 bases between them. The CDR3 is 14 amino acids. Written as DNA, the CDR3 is TGTGCCAGCTCACCACCGGGAGCGAACACTGAAGCTTTCTTT. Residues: CASSPPGANTEAFF.

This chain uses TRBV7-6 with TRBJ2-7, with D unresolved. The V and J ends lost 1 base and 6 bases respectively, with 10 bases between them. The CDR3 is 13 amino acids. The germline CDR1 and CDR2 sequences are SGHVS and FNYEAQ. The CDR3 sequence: CASSLGVAAEQYF. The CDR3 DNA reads TGTGCCAGCAGCTTAGGGGTAGCCGCCGAGCAGTACTTC.

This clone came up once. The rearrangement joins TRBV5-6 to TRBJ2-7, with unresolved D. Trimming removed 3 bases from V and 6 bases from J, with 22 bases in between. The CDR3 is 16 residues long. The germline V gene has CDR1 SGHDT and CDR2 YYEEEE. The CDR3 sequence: CASSSRGRTFRFEQYF. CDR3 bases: TGTGCCAGCAGCTCCAGAGGACGCACCTTTCGGTTCGAGCAGTACTTC.

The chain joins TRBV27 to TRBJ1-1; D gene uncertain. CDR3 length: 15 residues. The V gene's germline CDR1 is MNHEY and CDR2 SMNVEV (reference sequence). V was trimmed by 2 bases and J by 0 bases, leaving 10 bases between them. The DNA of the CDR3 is TGTGCCAGCAGTTTAAGAGGCGCTCTGAACACTGAAGCTTTCTTT. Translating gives CASSLRGALNTEAFF.

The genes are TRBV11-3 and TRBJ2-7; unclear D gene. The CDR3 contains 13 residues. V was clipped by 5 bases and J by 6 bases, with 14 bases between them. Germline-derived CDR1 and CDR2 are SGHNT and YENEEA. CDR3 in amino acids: CASSPRWGLEQYF. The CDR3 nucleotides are TGTGCCAGCAGCCCCAGATGGGGTCTCGAGCAGTACTTC.

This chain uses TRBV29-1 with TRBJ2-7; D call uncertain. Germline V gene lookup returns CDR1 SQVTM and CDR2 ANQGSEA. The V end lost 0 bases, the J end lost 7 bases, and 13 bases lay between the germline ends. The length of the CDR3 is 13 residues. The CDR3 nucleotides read TGCAGCGTTGAAGATCTGACCCTGGGGGAGCAGTACTTC. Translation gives CSVEDLTLGEQYF.

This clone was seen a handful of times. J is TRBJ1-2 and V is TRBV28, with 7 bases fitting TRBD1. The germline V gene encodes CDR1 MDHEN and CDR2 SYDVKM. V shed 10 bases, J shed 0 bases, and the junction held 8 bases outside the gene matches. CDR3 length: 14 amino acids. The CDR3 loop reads CATLGTAPNYGYTF. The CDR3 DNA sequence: TGTGCCACCCTTGGGACAGCCCCTAACTATGGCTACACCTTC.

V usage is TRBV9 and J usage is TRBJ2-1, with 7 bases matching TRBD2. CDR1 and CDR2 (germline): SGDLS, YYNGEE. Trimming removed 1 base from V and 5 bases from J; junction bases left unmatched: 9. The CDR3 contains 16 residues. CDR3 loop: CASSVSSGGFHNEQFF. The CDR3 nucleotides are TGTGCCAGCAGCGTATCTTCGGGAGGTTTCCACAATGAGCAGTTCTTC.

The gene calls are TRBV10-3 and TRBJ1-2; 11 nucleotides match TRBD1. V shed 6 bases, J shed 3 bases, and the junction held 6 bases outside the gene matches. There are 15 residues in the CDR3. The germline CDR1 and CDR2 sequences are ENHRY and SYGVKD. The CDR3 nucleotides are TGTGCCATCAGCGGACAGGGGGCGGAGCACTATGGCTACACCTTC. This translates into CAISGQGAEHYGYTF.

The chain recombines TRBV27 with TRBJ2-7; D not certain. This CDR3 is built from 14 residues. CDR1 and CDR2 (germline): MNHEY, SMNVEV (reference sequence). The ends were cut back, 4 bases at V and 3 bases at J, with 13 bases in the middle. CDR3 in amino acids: CASSSLNFGYEQYF. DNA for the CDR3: TGTGCCAGCAGTTCTCTTAATTTCGGCTACGAGCAGTACTTC.

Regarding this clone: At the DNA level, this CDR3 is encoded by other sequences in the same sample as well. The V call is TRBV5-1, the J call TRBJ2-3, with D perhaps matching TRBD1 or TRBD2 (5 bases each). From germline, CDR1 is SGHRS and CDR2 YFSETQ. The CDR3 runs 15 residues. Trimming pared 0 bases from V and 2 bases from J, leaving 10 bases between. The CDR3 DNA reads TGCGCCAGCAGCTTGGGGGACGGAACCACAGATACGCAGTATTTT. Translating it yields CASSLGDGTTDTQYF.

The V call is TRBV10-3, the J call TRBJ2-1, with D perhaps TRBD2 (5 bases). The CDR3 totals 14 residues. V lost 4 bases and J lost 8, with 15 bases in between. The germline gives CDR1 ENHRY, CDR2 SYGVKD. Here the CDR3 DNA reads TGTGCCATCAGTGTCGGTAGGACTGGTGATGAGCAGTTCTTC. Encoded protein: CAISVGRTGDEQFF.

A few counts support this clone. Written as DNA, the CDR3 is TGCGCCAGCAGCCAACAAGGGCTGAGACGGGAGACCCAGTACTTC. It yields the protein CASSQQGLRRETQYF. The chain joins TRBV4-1 to TRBJ2-5; D remains unclear. This CDR3 contains 15 residues. The germline V gene encodes CDR1 MGHRA and CDR2 YSYEKL. V was trimmed by 2 bases and J by 5 bases, leaving 15 bases between them.

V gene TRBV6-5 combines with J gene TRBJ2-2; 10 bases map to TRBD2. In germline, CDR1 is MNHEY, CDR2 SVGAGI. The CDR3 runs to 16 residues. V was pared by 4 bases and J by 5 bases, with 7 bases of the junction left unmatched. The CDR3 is CASSSIAGGLTGELFF. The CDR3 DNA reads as TGTGCCAGCAGTTCCATAGCGGGAGGCCTTACCGGGGAGCTGTTTTTT.

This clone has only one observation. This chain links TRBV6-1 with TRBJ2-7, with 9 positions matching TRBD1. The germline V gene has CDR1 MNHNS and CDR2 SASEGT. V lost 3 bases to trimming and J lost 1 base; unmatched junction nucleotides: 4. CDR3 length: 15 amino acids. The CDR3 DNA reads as TGTGCCAGCAGTGAGCCGGGACAGGGATCCTACGAGCAGTACTTC. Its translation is CASSEPGQGSYEQYF.